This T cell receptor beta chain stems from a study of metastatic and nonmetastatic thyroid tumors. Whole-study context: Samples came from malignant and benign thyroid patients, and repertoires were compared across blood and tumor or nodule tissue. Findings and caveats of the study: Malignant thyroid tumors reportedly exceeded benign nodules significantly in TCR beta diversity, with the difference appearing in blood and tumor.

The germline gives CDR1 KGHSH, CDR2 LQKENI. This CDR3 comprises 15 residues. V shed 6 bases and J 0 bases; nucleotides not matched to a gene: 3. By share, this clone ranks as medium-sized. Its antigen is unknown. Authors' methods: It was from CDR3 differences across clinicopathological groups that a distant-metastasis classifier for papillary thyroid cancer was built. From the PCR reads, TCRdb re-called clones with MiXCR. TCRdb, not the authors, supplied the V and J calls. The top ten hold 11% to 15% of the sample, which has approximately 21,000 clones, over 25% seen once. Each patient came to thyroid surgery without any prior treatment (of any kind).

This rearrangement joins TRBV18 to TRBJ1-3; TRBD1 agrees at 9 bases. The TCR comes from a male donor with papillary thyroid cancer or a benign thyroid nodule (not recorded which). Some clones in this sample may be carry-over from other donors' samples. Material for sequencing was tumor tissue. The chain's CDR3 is CASSRDRASGNTIYF. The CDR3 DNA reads TGTGCCAGCTCTCGGGACAGGGCCTCTGGAAACACCATATATTTT.